Following are 21 T cell receptor beta chains from one sample sequenced in a study of cytomegalovirus exposure and HLA in healthy donors (dated by TCRdb to between 2016 and 2019). Library preparation was by the immunoSEQ multiplex PCR assay. For the multiplex PCR, a mixture combining 60 forward primers for TCR Vbeta segments and 13 reverse primers for TCR Jbeta segments was used. Here the immuneACCESS table is served through TCRdb, limited to in-frame sequences with V and J called. Missing clones are a known gap in these copies; in checked studies unresolved V genes cover under half, and the rest lacks a known reason. Recorded for this sample are 120,000 to 150,000 clones; about four fifths of them occurred a single time. The ten largest clonotypes hold 2.5% of the sample. Input material: PBMCs. These receptors were taken from a male donor in good health and CMV-seronegative.

The sample holds one count of this clone. The chain combines TRBV11-3 with TRBJ2-1, with a tentative D call TRBD2 (5 bases). Germline CDR1 reads SGHNT; CDR2 reads YENEEA. The V gene lost 5 bases and the J gene lost 4 bases, with 15 bases spanning the gap. The CDR3 has 15 amino acids. CDR3 loop: CASSQGLAGYNEQFF. The CDR3 nucleotides are TGTGCCAGCAGCCAAGGGCTAGCTGGATACAATGAGCAGTTCTTC.

A remark on this clone: The germline gene is not matched at one end of the junction; a read error may be the cause. The V call is TRBV20-1, the J call TRBJ1-2; D remains ambiguous. CDR1 is DFQATT, CDR2 SNEGSKA, per germline (reference sequence). This CDR3 comprises 10 residues. The CDR3 DNA reads as TGCAGTGCAAACGGAGGGATACTATTCTTC. Protein: CSANGGILFF.

This chain links TRBV30 with TRBJ2-1; 7 bases match TRBD2. This CDR3 contains 13 residues. Germline values: CDR1 GTSNPN, CDR2 SVGIG (reference sequence). V gave up 5 bases and J gave up 9 bases; unmatched junction bases: 10. In DNA form, the CDR3 reads TGTGCCTGGGCCTGGCGGGAGAATACTGAGCAGTTCTTC. Protein sequence: CAWAWRENTEQFF.

The chain joins TRBV4-3 to TRBJ1-3, with 7 bases lining up with TRBD2. The J call may be incorrect, as the DNA end agrees better with TRBJ2-2. Looked up from germline, CDR1 is LGHNA and CDR2 is YSLEER. The CDR3 consists of 16 residues. CDR3 residues: CASSQQASGNTGELFF. The CDR3 coding sequence is TGCGCCAGCAGCCAACAGGCTAGCGGGAACACCGGGGAGCTGTTTTTT.

The V and J genes are TRBV27 and TRBJ2-7; TRBD2 agrees at 12 bases. Per germline, CDR1 MNHEY and CDR2 SMNVEV (reference sequence). Trimming removed 4 bases from V and 0 bases from J; junction bases left unmatched: 1. The CDR3 totals 15 residues. CDR3: CASSWTSGNSYEQYF. DNA for the CDR3: TGTGCCAGCAGTTGGACTAGCGGGAACTCCTACGAGCAGTACTTC.

This chain uses TRBV4-3 with TRBJ2-7, with D perhaps TRBD2 (6 bases). Germline lookup yields CDR1 LGHNA and CDR2 YSLEER. The CDR3 spans 14 residues. V lost 1 base, J lost 3 bases, and 10 bases lay in between. CDR3 sequence: CASSQGLEVYEQYF. CDR3 bases: TGCGCCAGCAGCCAAGGACTAGAGGTCTACGAGCAGTACTTC.

This clone was seen a few times. The chain couples TRBV4-2 to TRBJ2-3, with TRBD2 as a possible D gene (6 bases). Germline assignment: CDR1 LGHNA and CDR2 YNFKEQ. The V and J ends lost 2 bases and 4 bases respectively, with 16 bases between them. The CDR3 length is 16 residues. CDR3 protein: CASSQTGEGGADTQYF. CDR3 DNA sequence: TGTGCCAGCAGCCAAACGGGTGAGGGCGGGGCAGATACGCAGTATTTT.

The CDR3 DNA reads as TGTGCCAGCAGGCAACAGAGCTCTGGAAACACCATATATTTT. Protein product: CASRQQSSGNTIYF. This chain links TRBV6-5 with TRBJ1-3; no definite D call. The germline CDR1 and CDR2 sequences are MNHEY and SVGAGI. The CDR3 consists of 14 residues. Trimming pared 6 bases from V and 0 bases from J, leaving 9 bases between.

This clone was seen once. J is TRBJ2-3 and V is TRBV30, with 9 bases fitting TRBD1. V shed 2 bases and J 1 base; nucleotides not matched to a gene: 4. This CDR3 is built from 15 residues. Looked up from germline, CDR1 is GTSNPN and CDR2 is SVGIG (reference sequence). The CDR3 sequence: CAWSPRQGGTDTQYF. CDR3 DNA sequence: TGTGCCTGGAGTCCACGACAGGGGGGCACAGATACGCAGTATTTT.

The chain combines TRBV11-1 with TRBJ2-7; 11 positions agree with TRBD1. Germline-derived CDR1 and CDR2 are SGHAT and FQDESV (reference sequence). The CDR3 has 14 residues. The junction had 5 bases not matched to a gene; V was cut back by 4 bases and J by 6 bases. CDR3 coding DNA: TGTGCCAGCAGCTGGGGACAGGGGGGACCCGAGCAGTACTTC. Encoded protein: CASSWGQGGPEQYF.

The J gene is TRBJ2-2, the V gene TRBV21-1; TRBD2, the table's D call, was not compared with the DNA. TRBV21-1 is a documented pseudogene. The CDR3 has 13 residues. CDR3 region: CAPKGDRTGELFF. DNA for the CDR3: TGTGCCCCAAAGGGAGATAGGACCGGGGAGCTGTTTTTT.

The V and J genes are TRBV5-1 and TRBJ2-1; 13 bases are a match to TRBD2. With 0 bases clipped from V and 7 bases from J, the junction kept 7 bases outside the gene matches. The CDR3 runs 17 residues. Germline CDR1 and CDR2: SGHRS and YFSETQ. The CDR3 protein is CASSLAGLAGVGNEQFF. DNA of the CDR3: TGCGCCAGCAGCTTGGCCGGACTAGCGGGAGTCGGTAATGAGCAGTTCTTC.

The CDR3 nucleotides read TGTGCCAGCAGCTTGGCGGGGGCTAACTATGGCTACACCTTC. This gives the protein CASSLAGANYGYTF. This chain connects TRBV7-9 to TRBJ1-2; D is possibly TRBD1 (5 bases). Germline V lookup: CDR1 SEHNR, CDR2 FQNEAQ (reference sequence). Deletions cut 3 bases from V and 0 bases from J, with 8 bases between. This CDR3 contains 14 residues.

This clone was seen just once. This chain uses TRBV5-4 with TRBJ2-1; 7 nucleotides align to TRBD1. The CDR3 length is 14 residues. Germline values: CDR1 SGHNT, CDR2 YYREEE (reference sequence). J gave up 8 bases and V 5 bases, and 10 bases lay outside the gene matches. As DNA, the CDR3 is TGTGCCAGCAGTTTTTGGGCAGGGGGATATGAGCAGTTCTTC. Translating gives CASSFWAGGYEQFF. The full variable domain, with the rest looked up from reference TRBV5-4 and TRBJ2-1, is ETGVTQSPTHLIKTRGQQVTLRCSSQSGHNTVSWYQQALGQGPQFIFQYYREEENGRGNFPPRFSGLQFPNYSSELNVNALELDDSALYLCASSFWAGGYEQFFGPGTRLTVL.

The chain is built from TRBV23-1 and TRBJ2-6; weak D call: TRBD1 (6 bases). TRBV23-1 is reported as an ORF; its role is uncertain. V was cut by 3 bases and J by 4 bases, with 19 bases left in between. CDR3 length: 18 residues. CDR3: CASSQPRQQGSGANVLTF. The CDR3 nucleotides read TGCGCCAGCAGTCAGCCTCGTCAACAGGGCTCCGGGGCCAACGTCCTGACTTTC.

The chain is built from TRBV5-6 and TRBJ2-3; 7 nucleotides align to TRBD2. Losses at the gene ends were 0 bases for V and 0 bases for J; bases not matched to a gene: 4. Per germline, CDR1 SGHDT and CDR2 YYEEEE. CDR3 size: 16 residues. In nucleotides, the CDR3 is TGTGCCAGCAGCTTGGTGGGGGAGGGGAGCACAGATACGCAGTATTTT. Residues: CASSLVGEGSTDTQYF.

V gene TRBV28 combines with J gene TRBJ2-7, with TRBD1 matching 7 bases. The CDR3 sequence is 14 residues long. Unmatched junction bases numbered 5, after V lost 6 bases and J lost 0 bases. Germline V gives CDR1 MDHEN, CDR2 SYDVKM. CDR3 nucleotides: TGTGCCAGCAGCCCGGGACAGTACTCCTACGAGCAGTACTTC. As protein: CASSPGQYSYEQYF.

V usage is TRBV15 and J usage is TRBJ2-5; weak D call: TRBD1 (5 bases). V lost 8 bases and J lost 0, with 10 bases in between. Germline values: CDR1 LNHNV, CDR2 YYDKDF (reference sequence). This CDR3 is 13 amino acids long. CDR3 residues: CATAIGDQETQYF. CDR3 nucleotide sequence: TGTGCCACCGCAATAGGGGACCAAGAGACCCAGTACTTC. The full variable domain, with the rest looked up from reference TRBV15 and TRBJ2-5, is DAMVIQNPRYQVTQFGKPVTLSCSQTLNHNVMYWYQQKSSQAPKLLFHYYDKDFNNEADTPDNFQSRRPNTSFCFLDIRSPGLGDTAMYLCATAIGDQETQYFGPGTRLLVL.

J is TRBJ2-7 and V is TRBV4-3; possibly TRBD2 for D (6 bases). V dropped 4 bases and J dropped 2 bases, with 12 bases sitting between them. This CDR3 is built from 14 residues. Germline CDR1 LGHNA, CDR2 YSLEER. In DNA, the CDR3 is TGCGCCAGCAGCCGAGGGCGGGAAACCTACGAGCAGTACTTC. Translating it yields CASSRGRETYEQYF.

This clone came up once. J is TRBJ2-7 and V is TRBV5-1, with D possibly matching TRBD2 (6 bases). The germline V and J ends were trimmed by 0 bases and 3 bases, with 13 bases remaining between them. CDR1 SGHRS and CDR2 YFSETQ come from the germline V gene. CDR3 size: 15 residues. DNA of the CDR3: TGCGCCAGCAGCTTGGTTGGGGGGAACTTCTACGAGCAGTACTTC. Its translation is CASSLVGGNFYEQYF.

The chain recombines TRBV29-1 with TRBJ2-7; TRBD2 matches at 8 bases. The length of the CDR3 is 14 residues. CDR1 is SQVTM, CDR2 ANQGSEA, per germline. V lost 2 bases, J lost 4 bases, and 7 bases stayed unmatched. CDR3 protein: CSVELAGPSYEQYF. The CDR3, as DNA: TGCAGCGTTGAACTAGCGGGCCCTTCGTACGAGCAGTACTTC.